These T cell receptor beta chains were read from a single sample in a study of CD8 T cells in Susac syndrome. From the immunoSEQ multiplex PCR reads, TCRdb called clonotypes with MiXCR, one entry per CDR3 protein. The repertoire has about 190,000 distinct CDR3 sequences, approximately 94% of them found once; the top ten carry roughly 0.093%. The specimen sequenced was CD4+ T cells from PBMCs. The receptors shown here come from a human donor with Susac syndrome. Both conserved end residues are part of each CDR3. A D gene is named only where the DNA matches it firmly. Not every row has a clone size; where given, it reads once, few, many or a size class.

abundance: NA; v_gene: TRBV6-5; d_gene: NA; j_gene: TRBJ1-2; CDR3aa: CASSSGSNYRESSNYGYTF; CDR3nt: TGTGCCAGCAGTTCAGGCTCTAACTACAGGGAATCGTCCAACTATGGCTACACCTTC
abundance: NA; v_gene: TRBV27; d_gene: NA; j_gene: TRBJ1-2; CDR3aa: CASSSLGGDYGYTF; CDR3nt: TGTGCCAGCAGTTCCCTTGGGGGAGACTATGGCTACACCTTC
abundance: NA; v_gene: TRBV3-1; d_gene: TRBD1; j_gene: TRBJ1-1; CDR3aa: CASSYGPGQGDTEAFF; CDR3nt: TGTGCCAGCAGCTATGGCCCGGGACAGGGGGACACTGAAGCTTTCTTT
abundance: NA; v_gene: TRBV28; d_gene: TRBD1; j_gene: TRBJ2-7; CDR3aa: CAALDRAAYEQYF; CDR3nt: TGTGCCGCCCTAGACAGGGCTGCCTACGAGCAGTACTTC
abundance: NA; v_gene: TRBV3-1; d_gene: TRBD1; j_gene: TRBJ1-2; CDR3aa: CASSPNRDSGPYGYTF; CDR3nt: TGTGCCAGCAGCCCGAACCGGGACAGTGGCCCCTATGGCTACACCTTC
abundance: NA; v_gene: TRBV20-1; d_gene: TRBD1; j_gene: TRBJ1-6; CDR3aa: CSASAGTGGNSPLHF; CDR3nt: TGCAGTGCTAGCGCCGGGACAGGGGGTAATTCACCCCTCCACTTT
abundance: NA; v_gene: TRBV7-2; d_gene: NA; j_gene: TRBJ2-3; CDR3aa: CASSSGTPSTDTQYF; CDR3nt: TGTGCCAGCAGCTCGGGGACTCCTAGCACAGATACGCAGTATTTT
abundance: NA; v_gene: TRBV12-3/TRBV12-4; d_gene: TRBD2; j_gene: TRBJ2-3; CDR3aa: CASSLGVGLAGESTDTQYF; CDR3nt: TGTGCCAGCAGTTTAGGGGTGGGGCTAGCGGGGGAAAGCACAGATACGCAGTATTTT
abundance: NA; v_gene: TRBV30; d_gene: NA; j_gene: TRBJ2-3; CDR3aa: CAWGAIIKDTQYF; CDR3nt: TGTGCCTGGGGGGCTATTATCAAAGATACGCAGTATTTT
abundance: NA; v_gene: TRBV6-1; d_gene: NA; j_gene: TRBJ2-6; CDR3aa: CASSERGDSPYSGANVLTF; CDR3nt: TGTGCCAGCAGTGAACGTGGGGATTCACCTTACTCTGGGGCCAACGTCCTGACTTTC
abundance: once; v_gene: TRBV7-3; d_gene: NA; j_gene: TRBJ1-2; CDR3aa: CASSLEAGWNYGYTF; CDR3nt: TGTGCCAGCAGCTTAGAGGCAGGCTGGAACTATGGCTACACCTTC
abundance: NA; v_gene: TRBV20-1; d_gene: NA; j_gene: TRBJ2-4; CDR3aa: CSAFPLSRTWAKNIQYF; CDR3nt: TGCAGTGCTTTTCCCCTCTCCCGCACGTGGGCCAAAAACATTCAGTACTTC
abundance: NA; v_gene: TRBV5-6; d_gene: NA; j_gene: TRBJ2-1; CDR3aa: CASSLEVPTRRRQFF; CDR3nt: TGTGCCAGCAGCTTGGAGGTCCCAACTAGACGGAGGCAGTTCTTC
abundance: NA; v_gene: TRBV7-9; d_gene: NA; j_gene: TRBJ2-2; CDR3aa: CASSLVTRTGELFF; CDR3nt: TGTGCCAGCAGCTTAGTTACGAGGACCGGGGAGCTGTTTTTT
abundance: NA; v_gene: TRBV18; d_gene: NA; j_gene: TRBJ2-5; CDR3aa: CASSYYADQETQYF; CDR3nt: TGTGCCAGCTCATACTATGCGGACCAAGAGACCCAGTACTTC
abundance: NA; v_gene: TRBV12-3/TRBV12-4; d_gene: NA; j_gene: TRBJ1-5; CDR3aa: CASSLGRGGQPQHF; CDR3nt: TGTGCCAGCAGTTTGGGCCGGGGTGGCCAGCCCCAGCATTTT
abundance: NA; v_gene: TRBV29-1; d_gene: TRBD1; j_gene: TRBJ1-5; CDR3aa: CSVRSGGGGPQHF; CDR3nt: TGCAGCGTGCGCTCAGGGGGCGGTGGGCCCCAGCATTTT
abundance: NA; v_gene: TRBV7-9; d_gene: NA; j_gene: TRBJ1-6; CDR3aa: CASSQQGGGNSPLHF; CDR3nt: TGTGCCAGCAGCCAACAGGGAGGTGGTAATTCACCCCTCCACTTT
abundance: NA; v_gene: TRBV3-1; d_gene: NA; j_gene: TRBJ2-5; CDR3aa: CASSQDLGYQETQYF; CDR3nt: TGTGCCAGCAGCCAAGACTTAGGCTATCAAGAGACCCAGTACTTC
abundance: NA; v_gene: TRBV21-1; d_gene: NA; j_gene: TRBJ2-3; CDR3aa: CASSSGTGGGGTDTQYF; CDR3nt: TGTGCCAGCAGCTCAGGGACAGGGGGCGGTGGCACAGATACGCAGTATTTT
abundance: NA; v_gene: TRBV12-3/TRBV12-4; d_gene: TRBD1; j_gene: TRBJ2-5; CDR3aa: CASQGAGETQYF; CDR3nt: TGTGCCAGCCAGGGGGCGGGAGAGACCCAGTACTTC
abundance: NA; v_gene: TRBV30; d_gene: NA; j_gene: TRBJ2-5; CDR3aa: CAFSLAVGGQETQYF; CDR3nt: TGTGCATTCTCCCTGGCGGTAGGAGGGCAAGAGACCCAGTACTTC
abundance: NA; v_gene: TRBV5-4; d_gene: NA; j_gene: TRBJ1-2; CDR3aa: CASSFSGTSFYGYTF; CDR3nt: TGTGCCAGCAGCTTTTCCGGGACATCCTTTTATGGCTACACCTTC
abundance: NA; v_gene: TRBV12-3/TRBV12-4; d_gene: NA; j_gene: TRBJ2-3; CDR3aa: CASSVDSYTQYF; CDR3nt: TGTGCCAGCAGCGTTGACAGTTATACGCAGTATTTT
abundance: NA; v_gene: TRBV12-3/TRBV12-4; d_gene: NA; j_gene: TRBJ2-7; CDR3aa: CATRLTNSYEQYF; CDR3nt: TGTGCCACTAGACTTACCAACTCCTACGAGCAGTACTTC
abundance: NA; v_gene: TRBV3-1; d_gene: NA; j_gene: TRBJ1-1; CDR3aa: CASSQVRSRAPTEAFF; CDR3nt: TGTGCCAGCAGCCAAGTACGTTCCCGGGCCCCCACTGAAGCTTTCTTT
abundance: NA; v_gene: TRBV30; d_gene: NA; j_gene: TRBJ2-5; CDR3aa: CAWSVNRRETQYF; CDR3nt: TGTGCCTGGAGTGTTAACCGGAGAGAGACCCAGTACTTC
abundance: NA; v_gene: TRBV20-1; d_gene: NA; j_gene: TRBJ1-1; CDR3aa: CSARDFKGQTEAFF; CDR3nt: TGCAGTGCTAGAGATTTTAAAGGGCAGACTGAAGCTTTCTTT
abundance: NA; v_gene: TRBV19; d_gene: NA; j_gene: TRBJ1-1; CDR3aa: CASSMGGLGSQAFF; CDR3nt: TGTGCCAGTAGTATGGGAGGGTTGGGCAGTCAAGCTTTCTTT
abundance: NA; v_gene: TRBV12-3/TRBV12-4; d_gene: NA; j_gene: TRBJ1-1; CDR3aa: CASSLIWAAAFF; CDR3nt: TGTGCCAGCAGTTTAATCTGGGCTGCGGCTTTCTTT
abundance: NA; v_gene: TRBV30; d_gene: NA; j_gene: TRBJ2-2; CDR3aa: CAWNWVDGELFF; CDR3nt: TGTGCCTGGAATTGGGTCGACGGGGAGCTGTTTTTT
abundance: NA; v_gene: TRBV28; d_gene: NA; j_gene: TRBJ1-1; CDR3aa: CASSLMGLGDTEAFF; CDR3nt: TGTGCCAGCAGTCTAATGGGACTTGGGGACACTGAAGCTTTCTTT
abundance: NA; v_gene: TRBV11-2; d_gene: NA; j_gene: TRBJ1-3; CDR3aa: CASSLDSANTIYF; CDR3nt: TGTGCCAGCAGCTTAGACTCGGCAAACACCATATATTTT
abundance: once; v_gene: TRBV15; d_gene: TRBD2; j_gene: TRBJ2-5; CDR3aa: CATSRDWRGGQETQYF; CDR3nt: TGTGCCACCAGCAGAGATTGGCGGGGGGGCCAAGAGACCCAGTACTTC
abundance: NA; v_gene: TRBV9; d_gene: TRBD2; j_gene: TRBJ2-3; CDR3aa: CASSPTSGSTDTQYF; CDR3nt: TGTGCCAGCAGCCCAACTAGCGGAAGCACAGATACGCAGTATTTT
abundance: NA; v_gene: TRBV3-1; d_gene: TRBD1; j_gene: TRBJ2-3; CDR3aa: CASSPGQVWTDTQYF; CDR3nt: TGTGCCAGCAGCCCTGGACAGGTGTGGACAGATACGCAGTATTTT
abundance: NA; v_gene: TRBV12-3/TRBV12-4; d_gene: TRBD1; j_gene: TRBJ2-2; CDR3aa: CASQGRQGLTGELFF; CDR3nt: TGTGCCAGCCAGGGACGACAGGGGCTCACCGGGGAGCTGTTTTTT